The 19 T cell receptor beta chains below were found in one sample sequenced in a study of blood T cell repertoires in COVID-19 (dated by TCRdb to about 2020). The library came from the immunoSEQ multiplex PCR assay. What TCRdb holds here is the immuneACCESS table cut down to in-frame rearrangements. Part of the clones is not present; checked against another copy, under half of the missing clones reflect an unresolved V gene, and the others are unexplained. This sample has 330,000 or so clones in its table, and about 90% of those were observed once. Over 1% of the sample comes from the top ten. The sequencing sample was made of PBMCs or T cells enriched from blood (not recorded which). These TCRs come from a woman aged 25 to 39 who had been exposed to COVID-19.

To note about this clone: The junction and the germline gene differ at one end; a read error may be behind it. For the CDR3, the DNA is TGTGCCAGCCGTTCGTGGGGTGGAAAGGGGGCTATGGGGCATTTT. Protein: CASRSWGGKGAMGHF. This rearrangement joins TRBV27 to TRBJ1-3; 7 bases agree with TRBD1. The CDR3 totals 15 residues. Germline V CDR1 and CDR2: MNHEY, SMNVEV (reference sequence).

This chain joins TRBV28 and TRBJ1-4, with D possibly being TRBD1 (6 bases). V gave up 4 bases and J gave up 2 bases, with 8 bases separating them. Per germline, CDR1 MDHEN and CDR2 SYDVKM. The CDR3 sequence is 14 residues long. DNA for the CDR3: TGTGCCAGCAGTTCAGGGGTGACTAATGAAAAACTGTTTTTT. This sequence encodes CASSSGVTNEKLFF.

The chain joins TRBV19 to TRBJ2-2, with TRBD1 identical over 10 bases. V lost 6 bases, J lost 3 bases, and 4 bases stayed unmatched. CDR3 length equals 15 residues. The germline CDR1 and CDR2 sequences are LNHDA and SQIVND (reference sequence). CDR3: CASRRQGADTGELFF. CDR3 in DNA: TGTGCCAGTAGAAGACAGGGGGCGGACACCGGGGAGCTGTTTTTT.

This clone was counted a single time. This chain links TRBV19 with TRBJ2-7; maybe TRBD2 (6 bases). The CDR3 consists of 14 residues. CDR1 and CDR2 from the germline V gene are LNHDA and SQIVND (reference sequence). V was cut by 3 bases and J by 3 bases, with 12 bases left in between. CDR3 coding DNA: TGTGCCAGTAGTATGGGGGACTCGGGCTACGAGCAGTACTTC. It translates to CASSMGDSGYEQYF.

The chain uses TRBV19 and TRBJ1-2; D gene ambiguous. In germline, CDR1 is LNHDA, CDR2 SQIVND (reference sequence). The CDR3 totals 16 residues. Trimming removed 3 bases at V and 7 bases at J, with 21 bases between. For the CDR3, the DNA is TGTGCCAGTAGTATTTGGGAGGGAAGAGGTTTTGGTGGCTACACCTTC. It translates to CASSIWEGRGFGGYTF.

In DNA, the CDR3 is TGCGCCAGCAGCCTTGTGGGGGGAGAGACCCAGTACTTC. As protein: CASSLVGGETQYF. V gene TRBV4-1 combines with J gene TRBJ2-5; possible D gene TRBD2, 6 bases. Trimming stripped 4 bases from V and 4 bases from J, with 10 bases between. The germline CDR1 and CDR2 sequences are MGHRA and YSYEKL. This CDR3 comprises 13 residues.

The chain's CDR3 is CAISEPLRSNYGYTF. CDR3 bases: TGTGCCATCAGTGAGCCATTGCGGTCCAACTATGGCTACACCTTC. This chain connects TRBV10-3 to TRBJ1-2; D remains unclear. The CDR3 contains 15 residues. Germline lookup yields CDR1 ENHRY and CDR2 SYGVKD. With 2 bases removed from V and 2 bases from J, the gap between germline ends came to 12 bases.

The chain has TRBV28 and TRBJ1-2; D perhaps matches TRBD1 (5 bases). This CDR3 contains 15 residues. Looked up from germline, CDR1 is MDHEN and CDR2 is SYDVKM. V was pared by 2 bases and J by 2 bases, with 12 bases between. CDR3 sequence: CASSLSRGTNYGYTF. DNA of the CDR3: TGTGCCAGCAGTTTAAGTCGCGGGACCAACTATGGCTACACCTTC.

The chain recombines TRBV19 with TRBJ2-1; 12 bases are a match to TRBD2. CDR1 and CDR2 (germline): LNHDA, SQIVND (reference sequence). The CDR3 spans 15 residues. V lost 7 bases to trimming and J lost 13 bases; unmatched junction nucleotides: 14. The CDR3 DNA reads TGTGCCAGTAAGGGTCAGGCTCAGACTAGCGGGGGTCAGTTCTTC. It codes for CASKGQAQTSGGQFF.

The chain employs TRBV28 and TRBJ1-1; D remains unclear. Germline V gives CDR1 MDHEN, CDR2 SYDVKM. V lost 6 bases and J 10 bases, leaving 15 bases between the germline ends. This CDR3 is 12 amino acids long. The CDR3 nucleotides read TGTGCCAGCAGGCGGGCCTTCCTACGAGCTTTCTTT. Its translation: CASRRAFLRAFF.

This chain connects TRBV28 to TRBJ1-2, with D possibly being TRBD1 (6 bases). The V gene's germline CDR1 is MDHEN and CDR2 SYDVKM. Trimming pared 5 bases from V and 2 bases from J, leaving 15 bases between. The CDR3 has 15 amino acids. This CDR3 reads CASSGAGENNYGYTF. CDR3 in DNA: TGTGCCAGCAGTGGGGCAGGGGAGAACAACTATGGCTACACCTTC.

The chain joins TRBV5-1 to TRBJ2-7; the match to TRBD1 covers 9 bases. Looked up from germline, CDR1 is SGHRS and CDR2 is YFSETQ. The CDR3 length is 15 residues. V lost 2 bases to trimming and J lost 2 bases; unmatched junction nucleotides: 5. Here the CDR3 reads CASSFGGQGAYEQYF. The DNA for the CDR3 is TGCGCCAGCAGCTTTGGGGGACAGGGCGCCTACGAGCAGTACTTC.

The chain employs TRBV10-3 and TRBJ2-7, with 7 bases aligning to TRBD1. The CDR3 has 16 residues. Germline trimming cut 4 bases from V and 0 bases from J; bases unmatched to any gene: 9. Germline V gives CDR1 ENHRY, CDR2 SYGVKD. CDR3 loop: CAISAIDRVPSYEQYF. CDR3 in DNA: TGTGCCATCAGTGCTATAGACAGGGTTCCCTCCTACGAGCAGTACTTC.

DNA of the CDR3: TGCGCCAGCACCCCCTCAGGACTAGCGAGAGTCAATGAGCAGTTCTTC. This gives the protein CASTPSGLARVNEQFF. The chain links TRBV5-1 to TRBJ2-1; 9 positions agree with TRBD2. CDR1 and CDR2 (germline): SGHRS, YFSETQ. CDR3 size: 16 residues. Trimming cost V 6 bases and J 6 bases; bases outside gene matches: 13.

As to this clone: At one end the junction does not follow the germline gene, possibly because of a read error. This chain joins TRBV4-2 and TRBJ2-7, with 7 bases that match TRBD1. This CDR3 comprises 15 residues. Germline V gene lookup returns CDR1 LGHNA and CDR2 YNFKEQ. For the CDR3, the DNA is TGTGCCAGCACCCAAGAGTCGGGACAGCCCTACGAGCAGTACTTC. It translates to CASTQESGQPYEQYF.

This clone was recorded only once. The chain couples TRBV28 to TRBJ2-5; 9 positions match TRBD2. The CDR3 contains 16 residues. The germline CDR1 and CDR2 sequences are MDHEN and SYDVKM. The V gene end was trimmed by 3 bases and the J gene end by 5 bases; junction bases not matched to a gene: 10. The CDR3 here is CASSLNPSGIGETQYF. Written as DNA, the CDR3 is TGTGCCAGCAGTTTGAATCCTAGCGGGATCGGGGAGACCCAGTACTTC.

V gene TRBV9 combines with J gene TRBJ1-2; D is unresolved. The CDR3 extends over 12 amino acids. V shed 7 bases and J shed 1 base, with 8 bases lying between them. The V gene's germline CDR1 is SGDLS and CDR2 YYNGEE. This CDR3 is CASQDNNYGYTF. Written as DNA, the CDR3 is TGTGCCAGCCAGGATAATAACTATGGCTACACCTTC.

The CDR3 spells CASSSLGGIQETQYF. CDR3 DNA sequence: TGCGCCAGCAGCTCCCTGGGGGGGATCCAAGAGACCCAGTACTTC. The V gene is TRBV4-1, the J gene TRBJ2-5; TRBD2 matches 7 bases. The CDR3 totals 15 residues. V dropped 5 bases and J dropped 1; count of bases not matched to a gene: 7. The germline V gene has CDR1 MGHRA and CDR2 YSYEKL.

The chain links TRBV14 to TRBJ2-1, with 9 nucleotides matching TRBD2. The J segment lost 8 bases and the V segment lost 1 base, leaving 6 bases of the junction unmatched. The CDR3 covers 15 residues. In germline, CDR1 is SGHDN, CDR2 FVKESK. The DNA of the CDR3 is TGTGCCAGCAGCCAAGGGGGGACTAGCTTCGATGAGCAGTTCTTC. Translation gives CASSQGGTSFDEQFF.